Reported below is one T cell receptor (beta chain). This CDR3 spans 12 amino acids. V gave up 0 bases and J gave up 7 bases, with 4 bases separating them. Looked up from germline, CDR1 is SGHDN and CDR2 is FVKESK. In the original analysis: How many nucleated cells were present was estimated from reference gene primer amplification. Data came from immunoSEQ multiplex PCR; TCRdb stores just in-frame clones and leaves some out. V, J and clone size reflect that table, while D and trimming were determined from the DNA. The sample consists of tens of thousands of clones, roughly 80% of them appearing once. The data stem from a study of blood T cell repertoires in COVID-19. The wider study: The analysed material was cDNA or gDNA that came from T cells, B-cell-depleted T cells, or PBMCs.

This sequence originates from a man older than 75 with active or convalescent COVID-19. This chain links TRBV14 with TRBJ2-1; no clear D gene. Specimen: peripheral blood. In DNA form, the CDR3 reads TGTGCCAGCAGCCAAGACCGGAATGAGCAGTTCTTC. It translates to CASSQDRNEQFF.